The 14 T cell receptor beta chains reported below all come from one sample, sequenced in a study of blood T cell repertoires in COVID-19. Here immunoSEQ multiplex PCR was the method, and the copy in TCRdb shows in-frame clones only, minus some. The sample lists about 230,000 clones, around 85% occurring once. The sample was peripheral blood. These receptors were taken from a woman older than 75 with acute or convalescent COVID-19.

This chain uses TRBV20-1 with TRBJ2-7; D uncertain. This CDR3 has 11 residues. Trimming shortened V by 1 base and J by 9 bases, and 10 bases separated the two germline ends. CDR1 and CDR2 from the germline V gene are DFQATT and SNEGSKA (reference sequence). The CDR3 region has the DNA TGCAGTGCTAGAGCATTAGAAGCGCAGTACTTC. It encodes CSARALEAQYF.

The V call is TRBV19, the J call TRBJ2-7; 11 positions match TRBD2. CDR1 is LNHDA, CDR2 SQIVND, per germline (reference sequence). V shed 8 bases and J 3 bases; nucleotides not matched to a gene: 9. The CDR3 loop spans 15 amino acids. The CDR3 DNA sequence: TGTGCCAGTCGGTCAGTGGGACTAGCGGACTACGAGCAGTACTTC. Translating gives CASRSVGLADYEQYF.

The genes are TRBV7-2 and TRBJ1-1; possible D gene TRBD1, 6 bases. V was pared by 5 bases and J by 10 bases, with 14 bases between. CDR3 size: 12 residues. CDR1 and CDR2 from the germline V gene are SGHTA and FQGNSA. CDR3 sequence: CASSPLRGRAFF. The CDR3 DNA is TGTGCCAGCAGCCCCCTCAGGGGCCGAGCTTTCTTT. Variable domain in full (rest from reference TRBV7-2 and TRBJ1-1): GAGVSQSPSNKVTEKGKDVELRCDPISGHTALYWYRQSLGQGLEFLIYFQGNSAPDKSGLPSDRFSAERTGGSVSTLTIQRTQQEDSAVYLCASSPLRGRAFFGQGTRLTVV.

The chain links TRBV5-4 to TRBJ2-3, with D maybe TRBD2 (7 bases). Germline CDR1 reads SGHNT; CDR2 reads YYREEE (reference sequence). The V end lost 4 bases, the J end lost 0 bases, and 12 bases lay between the germline ends. This CDR3 has 15 residues. In DNA, the CDR3 is TGTGCCAGCAGCCGGGGGGCTACCAGCACAGATACGCAGTATTTT. Its translation: CASSRGATSTDTQYF.

V and J are TRBV4-1 and TRBJ2-3; TRBD1 might be the D (5 bases). This CDR3 contains 15 residues. Germline-derived CDR1 and CDR2 are MGHRA and YSYEKL. With 4 bases removed from V and 2 bases from J, the gap between germline ends came to 13 bases. CDR3 sequence reads: CASSPSGAATDTQYF. DNA for the CDR3: TGCGCCAGCAGCCCGTCTGGGGCAGCCACAGATACGCAGTATTTT.

V gene TRBV5-1 combines with J gene TRBJ2-3; 14 bases are shared with TRBD2. CDR1 is SGHRS, CDR2 YFSETQ, per germline. The V and J ends lost 4 bases and 1 base, in that order; junction bases with no gene match: 5. The CDR3 spans 17 residues. The CDR3 here is CASSLGLAGGRTDTQYF. Written as DNA, the CDR3 is TGCGCCAGCAGCCTCGGACTAGCGGGAGGTCGCACAGATACGCAGTATTTT.

This clone has more than one count but fewer than ten. This chain links TRBV11-2 with TRBJ1-4; 7 bases line up with TRBD1. The CDR3 is 17 residues long. Trimming at V came to 3 bases and at J to 8 bases, leaving 15 bases not matched to a gene. Germline V gives CDR1 SGHAT, CDR2 FQNNGV. The chain's CDR3 is CASSFTLSDRPGEKLFF. CDR3 sequence (DNA): TGTGCCAGCAGCTTCACACTTTCGGACAGGCCGGGCGAAAAACTGTTTTTT.

The chain recombines TRBV19 with TRBJ1-2; the match to TRBD1 covers 9 bases. Trimming cost V 7 bases and J 8 bases; bases outside gene matches: 8. CDR3 length equals 13 residues. In germline, CDR1 is LNHDA, CDR2 SQIVND (reference sequence). As DNA, the CDR3 is TGTGCCAGTATTCAACAGGGGGCCGGGGGCTACACCTTC. Its protein product is CASIQQGAGGYTF. The entire variable domain, with the rest obtained from reference TRBV19 and TRBJ1-2, is as follows: DGGITQSPKYLFRKEGQNVTLSCEQNLNHDAMYWYRQDPGQGLRLIYYSQIVNDFQKGDIAEGYSVSREKKESFPLTVTSAQKNPTAFYLCASIQQGAGGYTFGSGTRLTVV.

V is TRBV7-2 and J is TRBJ1-2, with D possibly TRBD1 on 6 matching bases. Germline CDR1 SGHTA, CDR2 FQGNSA. This CDR3 has 13 amino acids. Trimming cost V 2 bases and J 5 bases, with 9 bases left between them. The CDR3 here is CASSLLQGYGYTF. In nucleotides, the CDR3 is TGTGCCAGCAGCTTATTACAGGGTTATGGCTACACCTTC.

V is TRBV28 and J is TRBJ2-5; a weak D match, TRBD2 (6 bases). This CDR3 region has 12 residues. V dropped 5 bases and J dropped 7 bases, with 11 bases sitting between them. Per germline, CDR1 MDHEN and CDR2 SYDVKM. The CDR3 nucleotides read TGTGCCAGCAGTAAAAGGGGAGGGACCCAGTACTTC. It encodes CASSKRGGTQYF.

Comments on this clone: The sample holds other DNA sequences that translate to the same CDR3. The rearrangement links TRBV5-1 to TRBJ1-1; D gene ambiguous. Trimming cost V 2 bases and J 0 bases, with 5 bases left between them. CDR3 length: 13 amino acids. CDR1 and CDR2 (germline): SGHRS, YFSETQ. In DNA, the CDR3 is TGCGCCAGCAGCTTTACAGTGAACACTGAAGCTTTCTTT. Protein: CASSFTVNTEAFF. Looking up the rest from reference TRBV5-1 and TRBJ1-1 gives the full variable domain: KAGVTQTPRYLIKTRGQQVTLSCSPISGHRSVSWYQQTPGQGLQFLFEYFSETQRNKGNFPGRFSGRQFSNSRSEMNVSTLELGDSALYLCASSFTVNTEAFFGQGTRLTVV.

This clone was seen only a few times. The gene calls are TRBV11-2 and TRBJ1-6, with 8 bases that match TRBD1. V lost 5 bases to trimming and J lost 6 bases; unmatched junction nucleotides: 9. The CDR3 length is 16 residues. Germline lookup yields CDR1 SGHAT and CDR2 FQNNGV. The CDR3 loop is CASSRIDRGSNSPLHF. Here the CDR3 DNA reads TGTGCCAGCAGCCGAATTGACAGGGGCAGTAATTCACCCCTCCACTTT.

For the CDR3, the DNA is TGTGCCAGCAGTGAAGAGAGGGGGCCGTACTATGGCTACACCTTC. Translation: CASSEERGPYYGYTF. The J gene is TRBJ1-2, the V gene TRBV6-1; 7 positions agree with TRBD1. After removal of 1 base from V and 3 bases from J, the junction contained 5 bases not matched to a gene. The CDR3 is 15 amino acids. Per the germline V gene, CDR1 is MNHNS and CDR2 is SASEGT.

This clone appeared a single time. The rearrangement joins TRBV18 to TRBJ1-5; 8 bases fit TRBD1. The CDR3 is 16 residues long. J lost 0 bases, V lost 3 bases, and 4 bases had no gene match. Looked up from germline, CDR1 is KGHSH and CDR2 is LQKENI. The CDR3 sequence: CASSPTGVLSNQPQHF. For the CDR3, the DNA is TGTGCCAGCTCACCGACAGGGGTCCTTAGCAATCAGCCCCAGCATTTT.